Reported below is one T cell receptor (beta chain). This sample is drawn from a study of CD8 T cells in Susac syndrome. Germline CDR1 ENHRY, CDR2 SYGVKD. The V gene lost 9 bases and the J gene lost 0 bases, with 8 bases spanning the gap. The CDR3 sequence is 13 residues long. After extraction with the RNeasy kit, roughly 0.5 to 1 ug of the RNA was reverse transcribed using random hexamers. TCRdb itself ran the immunoSEQ multiplex PCR reads through MiXCR, one entry per CDR3 protein. Here the sample spans fewer than 85,000 distinct CDR3 sequences, 95% being singletons. The TCR was taken from a human donor with Susac syndrome. The sample consisted of CD8+ T cells from PBMCs. V gene TRBV10-3 combines with J gene TRBJ2-2; possibly TRBD1 or TRBD2 for D (5 bases each). CDR3 in DNA: TGTGCCATTGAGGGGCCGAACACCGGGGAGCTGTTTTTT. This encodes CAIEGPNTGELFF.